This record covers a single TCR beta chain. The sample originates from a study of control samples from healthy donors and cancer patients. TCRdb's copy holds only in-frame clones and misses some; the assay was immunoSEQ multiplex PCR. Of 50,000 or so clones listed, about 93% are singletons. This sequence was found in a woman in her forties or fifties with head and neck cancer. Material for sequencing was PBMCs.

The CDR3: CASSLQDYYGYTF. CDR3 sequence (DNA): TGCGCCAGCAGCCTACAAGACTACTATGGCTACACCTTC. The rearrangement joins TRBV5-1 to TRBJ1-2; D is unclear. Germline lookup yields CDR1 SGHRS and CDR2 YFSETQ. This CDR3 has 13 residues. V dropped 4 bases and J dropped 3 bases, with 10 bases sitting between them.